The 10 T cell receptor beta chains listed next were all sequenced from one sample in a study of shared clonotypes between healthy human individuals. Using immunoSEQ multiplex PCR, the repertoire was profiled, and TCRdb retains in-frame clones only, with some absent. In the table there are 450,000 to 500,000 clones, less than 80% of which are singletons. Sequencing was done on a sample of PBMCs. The receptors were gathered from a woman aged 40 to 50 in good health. Some clones in this sample may be carry-over from other donors' samples.

The chain recombines TRBV21-1 with TRBJ2-7. TRBV21-1 is a pseudogene segment. The CDR3 length is 10 residues. The CDR3 coding sequence is TGTGCCGGGGGGCGGGGCGAGCAGTACTTC. This translates into CAGGRGEQYF.

Of note for this clone: A far larger clone is one nucleotide away, so this likely arose from a read error. The sample has other DNA sequences that encode this CDR3 too. The chain joins TRBV28 to TRBJ2-6; weak D call: TRBD1 (6 bases). The V gene's germline CDR1 is MDHEN and CDR2 SYDVKM. The CDR3 covers 16 residues. The V end was cut by 4 bases, the J end by 7 bases, with 17 bases between. The CDR3 coding sequence is TGTGCCAGCAGTTCCGGACAGTTAGATGGAGCCAACGTCCTGACTTTC. The encoded protein is CASSSGQLDGANVLTF.

Concerning this clone: This likely traces to a read error, being one base from a far larger clone. Distinct nucleotide sequences in the sample also encode this CDR3. This rearrangement joins TRBV7-9 to TRBJ2-1, with D uncertain. The CDR3 loop spans 12 amino acids. V lost 2 bases, J lost 1 base, and 0 bases lay in between. Per germline, CDR1 SEHNR and CDR2 FQNEAQ (reference sequence). CDR3 sequence: CASSLSYNEQFF. CDR3 DNA: TGTGCCAGCAGCTTATCCTACAATGAGCAGTTCTTC.

V is TRBV7-9 and J is TRBJ2-7; 14 bases match TRBD2. The junction had 2 bases not matched to a gene; V was cut back by 4 bases and J by 6 bases. The length of the CDR3 is 14 residues. Germline CDR1 is SEHNR and CDR2 is FQNEAQ (reference sequence). This CDR3 is CASSSGLAGVEQYF. CDR3 coding DNA: TGTGCCAGCAGCTCGGGACTAGCGGGAGTCGAGCAGTACTTC.

The J gene is TRBJ2-6, the V gene TRBV27, with unresolved D. Per the germline V gene, CDR1 is MNHEY and CDR2 is SMNVEV (reference sequence). CDR3 length: 16 residues. V was pared by 2 bases and J by 1 base, with 9 bases between. The CDR3 DNA reads TGTGCCAGCAGTTTAACAAGATTTTCTGGGGCCAACGTCCTGACTTTC. This codes for CASSLTRFSGANVLTF.

V is TRBV11-1 and J is TRBJ2-6; D gene uncertain. Per the germline V gene, CDR1 is SGHAT and CDR2 is FQDESV (reference sequence). V lost 3 bases and J 0 bases, leaving 9 bases between the germline ends. CDR3 length: 16 residues. The CDR3 loop reads CASSLPFGSGANVLTF. Written as DNA, the CDR3 is TGTGCCAGCAGCTTGCCCTTTGGCTCTGGGGCCAACGTCCTGACTTTC.

J is TRBJ2-7 and V is TRBV25-1, with unresolved D. V lost 4 bases, J lost 7 bases, and 8 bases lay in between. Germline V gene data show CDR1 as MGHDK and CDR2 as SYGVNS. This CDR3 has 11 residues. CDR3: CASSAPGEQYF. The CDR3 DNA sequence: TGTGCCAGCAGTGCCCCTGGGGAGCAGTACTTC.

Remarks on this clone: Since a much larger clone is just one base distant, this may be a read error. The chain joins TRBV10-1 to TRBJ2-3, with unresolved D. The CDR3 extends over 12 amino acids. CDR1 WNHNN and CDR2 SYGVQD come from the germline V gene (reference sequence). CDR3 region: CASGEVGDTQYF. Written as DNA, the CDR3 is TGCGCCAGCGGTGAGGTTGGAGATACGCAGTATTTT.

This chain links TRBV7-2 with TRBJ2-5; D perhaps matches TRBD1 (6 bases). Germline CDR1 SGHTA, CDR2 FQGNSA. V lost 5 bases, J lost 1 base, and 17 bases lay in between. CDR3 length: 16 residues. Here the CDR3 reads CASSPRRQGPQETQYF. The CDR3 DNA sequence: TGTGCCAGCAGCCCCCGCCGGCAGGGGCCCCAAGAGACCCAGTACTTC.

The J gene is TRBJ1-2, the V gene TRBV10-3; 7 positions match TRBD1. Germline values: CDR1 ENHRY, CDR2 SYGVKD. The CDR3 sequence is 15 residues long. V was clipped by 0 bases and J by 9 bases; unmatched bases: 10. This chain's CDR3 is CAISESWGTDGSYTF. CDR3 sequence (DNA): TGTGCCATCAGTGAGTCGTGGGGGACAGATGGAAGCTACACCTTC.